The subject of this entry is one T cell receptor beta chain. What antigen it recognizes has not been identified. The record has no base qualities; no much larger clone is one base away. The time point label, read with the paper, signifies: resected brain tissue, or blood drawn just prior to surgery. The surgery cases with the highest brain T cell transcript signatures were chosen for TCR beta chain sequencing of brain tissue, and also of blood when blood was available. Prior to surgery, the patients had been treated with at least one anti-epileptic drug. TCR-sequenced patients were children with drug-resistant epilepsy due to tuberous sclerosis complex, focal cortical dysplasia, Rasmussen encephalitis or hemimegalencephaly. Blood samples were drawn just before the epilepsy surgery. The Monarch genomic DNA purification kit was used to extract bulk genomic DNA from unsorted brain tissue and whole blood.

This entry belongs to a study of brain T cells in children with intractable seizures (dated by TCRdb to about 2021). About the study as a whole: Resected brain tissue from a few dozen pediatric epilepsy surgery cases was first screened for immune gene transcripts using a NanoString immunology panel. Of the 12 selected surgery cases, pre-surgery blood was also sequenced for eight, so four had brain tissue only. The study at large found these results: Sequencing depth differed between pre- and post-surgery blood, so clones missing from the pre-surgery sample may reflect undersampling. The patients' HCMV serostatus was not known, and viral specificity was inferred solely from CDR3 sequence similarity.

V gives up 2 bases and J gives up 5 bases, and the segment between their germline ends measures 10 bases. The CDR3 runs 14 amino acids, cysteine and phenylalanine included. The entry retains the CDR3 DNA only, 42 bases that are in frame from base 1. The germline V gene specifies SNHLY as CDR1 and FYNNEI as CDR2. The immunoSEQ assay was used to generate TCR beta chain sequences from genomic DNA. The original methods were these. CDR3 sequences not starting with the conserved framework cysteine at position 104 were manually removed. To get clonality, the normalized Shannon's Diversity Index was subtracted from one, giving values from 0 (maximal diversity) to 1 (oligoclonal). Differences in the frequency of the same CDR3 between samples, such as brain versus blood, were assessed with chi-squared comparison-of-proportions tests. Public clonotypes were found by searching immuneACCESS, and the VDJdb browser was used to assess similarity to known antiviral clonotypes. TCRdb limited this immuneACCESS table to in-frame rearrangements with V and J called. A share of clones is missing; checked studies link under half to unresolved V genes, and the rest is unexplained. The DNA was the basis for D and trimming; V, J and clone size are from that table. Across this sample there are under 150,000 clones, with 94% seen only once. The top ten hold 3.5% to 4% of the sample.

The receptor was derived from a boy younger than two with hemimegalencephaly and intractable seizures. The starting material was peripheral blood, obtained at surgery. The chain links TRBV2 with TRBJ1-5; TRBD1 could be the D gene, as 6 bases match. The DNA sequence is TGTGCCAGCAGTGAATGGGGGGCGGATCAGCCCCAGCATTTT. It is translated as CASSEWGADQPQHF.